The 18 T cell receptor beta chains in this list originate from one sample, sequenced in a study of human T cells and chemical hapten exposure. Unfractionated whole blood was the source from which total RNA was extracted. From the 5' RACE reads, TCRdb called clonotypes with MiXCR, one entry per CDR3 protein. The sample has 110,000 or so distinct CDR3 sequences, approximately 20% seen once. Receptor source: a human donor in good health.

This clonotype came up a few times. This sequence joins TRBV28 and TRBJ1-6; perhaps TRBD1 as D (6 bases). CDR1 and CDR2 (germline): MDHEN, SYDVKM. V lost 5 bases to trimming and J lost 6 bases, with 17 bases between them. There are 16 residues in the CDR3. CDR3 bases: TGTGCCAGCAGTCCTCAGACAGGAATGGCTAATTCACCCCTCCACTTT. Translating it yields CASSPQTGMANSPLHF.

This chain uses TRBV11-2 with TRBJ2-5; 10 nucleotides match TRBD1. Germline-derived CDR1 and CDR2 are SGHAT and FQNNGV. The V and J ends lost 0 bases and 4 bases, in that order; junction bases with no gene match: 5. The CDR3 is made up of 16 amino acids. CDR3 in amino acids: CASSLDGTGDGETQYF. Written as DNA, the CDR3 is TGTGCCAGCAGCTTAGATGGGACAGGGGATGGAGAGACCCAGTACTTC.

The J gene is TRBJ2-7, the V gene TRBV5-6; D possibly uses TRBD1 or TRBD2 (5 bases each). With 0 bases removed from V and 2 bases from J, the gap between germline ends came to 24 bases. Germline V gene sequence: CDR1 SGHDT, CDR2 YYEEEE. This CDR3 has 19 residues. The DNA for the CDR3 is TGTGCCAGCAGCTTGGAGTCTTCAGGGACGTCCCAAGTAGCCTACGAGCAGTACTTC. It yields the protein CASSLESSGTSQVAYEQYF.

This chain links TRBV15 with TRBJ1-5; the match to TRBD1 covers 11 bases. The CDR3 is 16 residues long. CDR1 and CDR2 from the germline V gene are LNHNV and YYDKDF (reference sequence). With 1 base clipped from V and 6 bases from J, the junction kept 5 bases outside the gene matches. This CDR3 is CATSRVGQGAGQPQHF. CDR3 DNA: TGTGCCACCAGCAGAGTCGGACAGGGGGCGGGTCAGCCCCAGCATTTT.

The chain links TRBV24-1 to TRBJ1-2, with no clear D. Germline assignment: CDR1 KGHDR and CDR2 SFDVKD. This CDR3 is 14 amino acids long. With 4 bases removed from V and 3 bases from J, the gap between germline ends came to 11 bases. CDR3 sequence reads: CATSDPDGHYGYTF. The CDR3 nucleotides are TGTGCCACCAGTGACCCAGACGGACACTATGGCTACACCTTC.

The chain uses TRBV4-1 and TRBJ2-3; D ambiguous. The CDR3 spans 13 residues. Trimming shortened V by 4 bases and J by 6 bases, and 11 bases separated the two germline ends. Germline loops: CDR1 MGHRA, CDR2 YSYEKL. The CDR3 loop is CASSRGAWDTQYF. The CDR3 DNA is TGCGCCAGCAGCCGCGGTGCGTGGGATACGCAGTATTTT.

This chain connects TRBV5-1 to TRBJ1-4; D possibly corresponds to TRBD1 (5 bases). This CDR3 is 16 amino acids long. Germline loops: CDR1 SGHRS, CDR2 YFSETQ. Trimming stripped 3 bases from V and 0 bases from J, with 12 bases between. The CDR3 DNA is TGCGCCAGCAGCTCAGGACGGGGGGCAACTAATGAAAAACTGTTTTTT. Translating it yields CASSSGRGATNEKLFF.

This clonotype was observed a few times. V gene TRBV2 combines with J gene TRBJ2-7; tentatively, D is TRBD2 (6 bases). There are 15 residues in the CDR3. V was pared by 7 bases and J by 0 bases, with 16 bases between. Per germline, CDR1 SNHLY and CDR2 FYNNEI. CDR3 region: CASTEPRGSSYEQYF. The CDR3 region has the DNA TGTGCCAGCACCGAGCCCCGGGGGAGCTCCTACGAGCAGTACTTC.

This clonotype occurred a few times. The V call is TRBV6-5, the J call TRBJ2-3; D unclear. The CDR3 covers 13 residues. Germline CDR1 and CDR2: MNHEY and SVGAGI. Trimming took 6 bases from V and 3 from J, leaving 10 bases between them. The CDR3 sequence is CASRRTTTDTQYF. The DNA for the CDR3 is TGTGCCAGCAGACGAACCACGACAGATACGCAGTATTTT.

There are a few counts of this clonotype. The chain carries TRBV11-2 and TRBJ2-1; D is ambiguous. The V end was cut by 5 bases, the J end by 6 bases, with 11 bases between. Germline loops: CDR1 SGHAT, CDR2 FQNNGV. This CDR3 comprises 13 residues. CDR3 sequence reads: CASSQPPINEQFF. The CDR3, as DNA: TGTGCCAGCAGCCAGCCCCCTATCAATGAGCAGTTCTTC. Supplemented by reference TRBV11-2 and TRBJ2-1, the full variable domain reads EAGVAQSPRYKIIEKRQSVAFWCNPISGHATLYWYQQILGQGPKLLIQFQNNGVVDDSQLPKDRFSAERLKGVDSTLKIQPAKLEDSAVYLCASSQPPINEQFFGPGTRLTVL.

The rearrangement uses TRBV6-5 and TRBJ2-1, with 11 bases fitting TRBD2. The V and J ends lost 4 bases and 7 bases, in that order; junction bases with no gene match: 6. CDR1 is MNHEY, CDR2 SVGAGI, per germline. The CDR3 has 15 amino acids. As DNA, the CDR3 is TGTGCCAGCAGTTTTACTAGCGGGAGAATAAATGAGCAGTTCTTC. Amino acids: CASSFTSGRINEQFF.

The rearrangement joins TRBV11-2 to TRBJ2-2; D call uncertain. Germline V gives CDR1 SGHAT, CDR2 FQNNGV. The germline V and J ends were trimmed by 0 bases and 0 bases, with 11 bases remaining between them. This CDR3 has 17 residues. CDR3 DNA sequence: TGTGCCAGCAGCTTAGAAGGTTCCAGGCCGAACACCGGGGAGCTGTTTTTT. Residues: CASSLEGSRPNTGELFF.

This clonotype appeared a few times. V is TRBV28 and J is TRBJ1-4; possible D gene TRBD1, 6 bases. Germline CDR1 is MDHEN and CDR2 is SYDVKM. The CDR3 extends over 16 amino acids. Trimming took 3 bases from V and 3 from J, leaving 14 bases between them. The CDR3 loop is CASSLGGLVANEKLFF. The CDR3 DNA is TGTGCCAGCAGTTTGGGGGGGCTGGTGGCTAATGAAAAACTGTTTTTT.

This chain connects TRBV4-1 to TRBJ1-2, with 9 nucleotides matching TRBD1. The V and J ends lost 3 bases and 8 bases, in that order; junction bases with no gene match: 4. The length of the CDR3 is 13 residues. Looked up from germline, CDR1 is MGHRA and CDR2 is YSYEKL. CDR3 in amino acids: CASSQDRGRGYTF. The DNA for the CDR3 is TGCGCCAGCAGCCAGGACAGGGGCCGAGGCTACACCTTC.

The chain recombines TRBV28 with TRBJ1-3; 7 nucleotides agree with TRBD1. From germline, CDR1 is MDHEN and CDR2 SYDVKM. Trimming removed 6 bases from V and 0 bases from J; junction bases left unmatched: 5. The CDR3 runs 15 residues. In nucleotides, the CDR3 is TGTGCCAGCAGGCTGGACAGGCACTCTGGAAACACCATATATTTT. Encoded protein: CASRLDRHSGNTIYF.

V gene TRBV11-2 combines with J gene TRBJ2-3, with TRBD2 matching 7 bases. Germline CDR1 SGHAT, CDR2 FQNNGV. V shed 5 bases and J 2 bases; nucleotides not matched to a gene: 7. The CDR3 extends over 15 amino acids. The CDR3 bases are TGTGCCAGCAGCACCACTCTAGCGGTCACAGATACGCAGTATTTT. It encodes CASSTTLAVTDTQYF. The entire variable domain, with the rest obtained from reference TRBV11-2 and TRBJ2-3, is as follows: EAGVAQSPRYKIIEKRQSVAFWCNPISGHATLYWYQQILGQGPKLLIQFQNNGVVDDSQLPKDRFSAERLKGVDSTLKIQPAKLEDSAVYLCASSTTLAVTDTQYFGPGTRLTVL.

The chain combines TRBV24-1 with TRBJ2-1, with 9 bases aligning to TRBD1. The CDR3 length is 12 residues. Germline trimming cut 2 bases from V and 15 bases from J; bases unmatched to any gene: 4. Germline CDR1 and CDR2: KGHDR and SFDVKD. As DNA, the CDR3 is TGTGCCACCAGTGATTCAGGACAGGGGTCGTTCTTC. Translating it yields CATSDSGQGSFF.

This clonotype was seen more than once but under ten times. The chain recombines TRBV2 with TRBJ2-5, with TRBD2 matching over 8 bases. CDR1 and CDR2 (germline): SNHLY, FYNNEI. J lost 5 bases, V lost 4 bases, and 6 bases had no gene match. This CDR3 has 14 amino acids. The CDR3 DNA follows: TGTGCCAGCAGTGCGGGGGGGGGGTCGGAGACCCAGTACTTC. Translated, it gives CASSAGGGSETQYF. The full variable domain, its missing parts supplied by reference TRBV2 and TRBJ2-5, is EPEVTQTPSHQVTQMGQEVILRCVPISNHLYFYWYRQILGQKVEFLVSFYNNEISEKSEIFDDQFSVERPDGSNFTLKIRSTKLEDSAMYFCASSAGGGSETQYFGPGTRLLVL.